Below are 30 T cell receptor beta chains sequenced from a single sample in a study of shared clonotypes between healthy human individuals. TCRdb's copy holds only in-frame clones and misses some; the assay was immunoSEQ multiplex PCR. The data show under 2.5 million clones, 80% to 95% seen once. Sequencing was done on a sample of naive CD4+ T cells from PBMCs. Subset meaning: CD45RA+ positively selected. The receptors here all came from a man aged 18 to 35 in good health. Some clones in this sample may be carry-over from other donors' samples.

The genes are TRBV28 and TRBJ1-4; no firm D call. The CDR3 sequence is 11 residues long. Between the trimmed V and J ends, which lost 6 bases and 5 bases, there was a span of 4 bases. Germline loops: CDR1 MDHEN, CDR2 SYDVKM. The CDR3 DNA sequence: TGTGCCAGCAGGCTCAATGAAAAACTGTTTTTT. This gives the protein CASRLNEKLFF.

Note on this clone: At the DNA level, this CDR3 is encoded by other sequences in the same sample as well. The chain has TRBV6-5 and TRBJ2-7, with D maybe TRBD2 (5 bases). Trimming took off 6 bases at V and 3 bases at J, with 12 bases between the two ends. This CDR3 has 13 amino acids. Germline V gene data show CDR1 as MNHEY and CDR2 as SVGAGI. The CDR3 here is CASRRGRDYEQYF. The CDR3 region has the DNA TGTGCCAGCAGAAGAGGCCGGGACTACGAGCAGTACTTC.

The CDR3 DNA follows: TGTGCCAGCAGCGCACCGGGACAGGGGCCGTTCTTC. It encodes CASSAPGQGPFF. The rearrangement joins TRBV7-9 to TRBJ2-1, with 10 nucleotides matching TRBD1. Germline V gene data show CDR1 as SEHNR and CDR2 as FQNEAQ (reference sequence). This CDR3 region has 12 residues. V was clipped by 5 bases and J by 15 bases; unmatched bases: 7.

Turning to this clone: Different DNA sequences within this sample yield the same CDR3. The chain is built from TRBV6-5 and TRBJ2-3, with TRBD2 matching 11 bases. Germline V gene data show CDR1 as MNHEY and CDR2 as SVGAGI. This CDR3 spans 16 amino acids. V lost 4 bases, J lost 3 bases, and 6 bases stayed unmatched. CDR3 region: CASSSTSGRRTDTQYF. The CDR3 DNA reads as TGTGCCAGCAGTTCAACTAGCGGGAGACGAACAGATACGCAGTATTTT.

This clone was counted once. The V call is TRBV7-3, the J call TRBJ1-1; D not resolved. In germline, CDR1 is SGHTA, CDR2 FQGTGA. Deletions cut 4 bases from V and 4 bases from J, with 10 bases between. This CDR3 is built from 13 residues. The CDR3 bases are TGTGCCAGCAGCTCAAGCAGCCCCACTGAAGCTTTCTTT. Residues: CASSSSSPTEAFF. Together with reference TRBV7-3 and TRBJ1-1, the CDR3 gives the full variable domain: GAGVSQTPSNKVTEKGKYVELRCDPISGHTALYWYRQSLGQGPEFLIYFQGTGAADDSGLPNDRFFAVRPEGSVSTLKIQRTERGDSAVYLCASSSSSPTEAFFGQGTRLTVV.

J is TRBJ1-1 and V is TRBV4-3; D remains unclear. V lost 0 bases and J lost 1, with 9 bases in between. Germline V gives CDR1 LGHNA, CDR2 YSLEER. The CDR3 is 15 amino acids. The CDR3 DNA is TGCGCCAGCAGCCAAGAGGTCTATCGGAACACTGAAGCTTTCTTT. As protein: CASSQEVYRNTEAFF.

The rearrangement uses TRBV6-5 and TRBJ2-7; perhaps TRBD2 as D (5 bases). Trimming removed 0 bases from V and 1 base from J, with 13 bases in between. The CDR3 is 16 residues long. Germline V gene sequence: CDR1 MNHEY, CDR2 SVGAGI. The CDR3 is CASSYSIAGASYEQYF. The DNA of the CDR3 is TGTGCCAGCAGTTACTCGATTGCGGGTGCATCCTACGAGCAGTACTTC.

In DNA form, the CDR3 reads TGTGCCAGCAGTGATGCCGGGACCTCAGGGAATGAGCAGTTCTTC. Translation: CASSDAGTSGNEQFF. The chain carries TRBV25-1 and TRBJ2-1; perhaps D is TRBD1 or TRBD2 (5 bases each). Germline-derived CDR1 and CDR2 are MGHDK and SYGVNS. The CDR3 totals 15 residues. V was clipped by 3 bases and J by 7 bases, with 16 bases between them.

This clone was seen once. This chain joins TRBV15 and TRBJ1-3; no clear D. V was clipped by 0 bases and J by 0 bases, with 12 bases between them. There are 17 residues in the CDR3. Per germline, CDR1 LNHNV and CDR2 YYDKDF (reference sequence). DNA of the CDR3: TGTGCCACCAGCAGAGATGGTCGTCGCAGCTCTGGAAACACCATATATTTT. Translated, it gives CATSRDGRRSSGNTIYF.

CDR3 sequence (DNA): TGTGCCAGAAGCTTGGTTACCGGGGAGCTGTTTTTT. Translating gives CARSLVTGELFF. The chain links TRBV5-3 to TRBJ2-2; D call uncertain. TRBV5-3 is placed among ORFs of uncertain function. The ends were cut back, 0 bases at V and 5 bases at J, with 2 bases in the middle. This CDR3 spans 12 amino acids.

The rearrangement links TRBV6-5 to TRBJ1-1; 9 positions agree with TRBD1. Germline CDR1 reads MNHEY; CDR2 reads SVGAGI. The CDR3 has 15 amino acids. V dropped 6 bases and J dropped 5; count of bases not matched to a gene: 10. CDR3 sequence (DNA): TGTGCCAGCAGCCGACAGGGGGGAAGGAAAACTGAAGCTTTCTTT. It specifies CASSRQGGRKTEAFF.

The rearrangement joins TRBV28 to TRBJ1-2; D ambiguous. The V gene's germline CDR1 is MDHEN and CDR2 SYDVKM. Trimming left V 6 bases short and J 4 bases short, with 12 bases between. The CDR3 runs 13 residues. Here the CDR3 DNA reads TGTGCCAGCAGCCCCGCCGTGTCCTATGGCTACACCTTC. Protein product: CASSPAVSYGYTF.

The chain recombines TRBV7-6 with TRBJ1-1; the match to TRBD1 covers 7 bases. Germline V gives CDR1 SGHVS, CDR2 FNYEAQ. CDR3 length equals 15 residues. J was trimmed by 3 bases and V by 2 bases; bases with no gene match: 6. The CDR3, as DNA: TGTGCCAGCAGCTTAAGGGGGCAGACTCACACTGAAGCTTTCTTT. Amino acid sequence: CASSLRGQTHTEAFF.

CDR3 amino acids: CASSLASRDWYQPQHF. CDR3 nucleotide sequence: TGTGCCAGCAGCTTAGCGTCCCGGGACTGGTATCAGCCCCAGCATTTT. The chain combines TRBV7-8 with TRBJ1-5; D might be TRBD1 (5 bases). The CDR3 spans 16 residues. Germline V gene data show CDR1 as SGHVS and CDR2 as FQNEAQ. V was clipped by 0 bases and J by 5 bases, with 14 bases between them.

This clone appeared a single time. This sequence joins TRBV7-8 and TRBJ2-1, with a possible D match to TRBD1 (6 bases). CDR1 is SGHVS, CDR2 FQNEAQ, per germline. V lost 5 bases to trimming and J lost 8 bases, with 22 bases between them. The CDR3 extends over 16 amino acids. CDR3 region: CASSLYRDIVPYEQFF. The CDR3 bases are TGTGCCAGCAGCCTATACCGGGACATCGTCCCCTATGAGCAGTTCTTC.

This clone appeared a single time. The chain links TRBV6-1 to TRBJ1-5, with a weak D call TRBD1 (5 bases). The germline V and J ends were trimmed by 2 bases and 0 bases, with 26 bases remaining between them. This CDR3 comprises 21 residues. Germline lookup yields CDR1 MNHNS and CDR2 SASEGT. The DNA for the CDR3 is TGTGCCAGCAGTGAATTCGGCCGTTGGGGGAAACCTTTCAATAGCAATCAGCCCCAGCATTTT. This encodes CASSEFGRWGKPFNSNQPQHF.

With respect to this clone: The same CDR3 is also encoded by other DNA sequences in this sample. V usage is TRBV9 and J usage is TRBJ2-2, with D unresolved. The CDR3 runs 14 residues. V dropped 2 bases and J dropped 2 bases, with 7 bases sitting between them. Germline CDR1 and CDR2: SGDLS and YYNGEE. Written as DNA, the CDR3 is TGTGCCAGCAGCGTCTCTCCTAACACCGGGGAGCTGTTTTTT. Translated: CASSVSPNTGELFF.

In the case of this clone: The sample holds other DNA sequences that translate to the same CDR3. The chain recombines TRBV10-3 with TRBJ1-3; D call uncertain. This CDR3 contains 15 residues. With 0 bases removed from V and 1 base from J, the gap between germline ends came to 7 bases. CDR1 is ENHRY, CDR2 SYGVKD, per germline. The CDR3 nucleotides are TGTGCCATCAGTGAGTCTGGAGGGTCTGGAAACACCATATATTTT. Amino acids: CAISESGGSGNTIYF.

In regard to this clone: Other DNA sequences in this sample translate to the same CDR3. This chain connects TRBV5-1 to TRBJ2-1; 9 bases match TRBD2. The length of the CDR3 is 15 residues. Germline assignment: CDR1 SGHRS and CDR2 YFSETQ. The V segment lost 4 bases and the J segment 3 bases; nucleotides outside the gene matches: 5. CDR3 in amino acids: CASSPGLASYNEQFF. The CDR3 coding sequence is TGCGCCAGCAGCCCCGGACTAGCGAGCTACAATGAGCAGTTCTTC.

For this clone: The same CDR3 arises from other DNA sequences in this sample as well. The chain uses TRBV6-4 and TRBJ2-3, with 9 bases fitting TRBD2. The CDR3 spans 18 residues. Germline V gene lookup returns CDR1 MRHNA and CDR2 SNTAGT. J gave up 0 bases and V 3 bases, and 10 bases lay outside the gene matches. The DNA for the CDR3 is TGTGCCAGCAGTGAAACAAGGCTAGCGGGAACTAGCACAGATACGCAGTATTTT. Amino acid sequence: CASSETRLAGTSTDTQYF.

The J gene is TRBJ2-3, the V gene TRBV7-3, with 7 bases aligning to TRBD2. This CDR3 comprises 15 residues. Per the germline V gene, CDR1 is SGHTA and CDR2 is FQGTGA. The V segment lost 5 bases and the J segment 2 bases; nucleotides outside the gene matches: 7. The DNA of the CDR3 is TGTGCCAGCAGCCGAGAGGCGGGAGCCACAGATACGCAGTATTTT. Translated, it gives CASSREAGATDTQYF.

On this clone: Within the sample, other DNA sequences also encode this same CDR3. The rearrangement uses TRBV29-1 and TRBJ1-5; D ambiguous. V shed 5 bases and J shed 0 bases, with 5 bases lying between them. CDR3 length: 12 residues. The germline V gene encodes CDR1 SQVTM and CDR2 ANQGSEA. CDR3 protein: CSVLISNQPQHF. DNA for the CDR3: TGCAGCGTTCTGATTAGCAATCAGCCCCAGCATTTT.

The V gene is TRBV28, the J gene TRBJ1-2; 7 nucleotides match TRBD1. CDR1 and CDR2 (germline): MDHEN, SYDVKM. V lost 6 bases, J lost 7 bases, and 5 bases stayed unmatched. The CDR3 is made up of 12 amino acids. In DNA, the CDR3 is TGTGCCAGCAGCCGACAGGGAAGTGGCTACACCTTC. Its protein product is CASSRQGSGYTF.

With respect to this clone: This sample also contains other DNA sequences that code for the same CDR3. The chain links TRBV28 to TRBJ2-7, with D unresolved. The CDR3 is 11 residues long. Germline values: CDR1 MDHEN, CDR2 SYDVKM. V was cut by 5 bases and J by 6 bases, with 8 bases left in between. CDR3 loop: CASSLTGEQYF. The CDR3 DNA follows: TGTGCCAGCAGTCTTACCGGCGAGCAGTACTTC.

The V call is TRBV4-3, the J call TRBJ2-2; D is perhaps TRBD2 (5 bases). This CDR3 region has 16 residues. CDR1 LGHNA and CDR2 YSLEER come from the germline V gene. Between the trimmed V and J ends, which lost 3 bases and 1 base, there was a span of 12 bases. In nucleotides, the CDR3 is TGCGCCAGCAGCCAGCGAGGAGGAAAGAACACCGGGGAGCTGTTTTTT. This encodes CASSQRGGKNTGELFF.

To note about this clone: The same CDR3 also results from other DNA sequences found in this sample. The chain employs TRBV5-1 and TRBJ1-4, with 10 bases matching TRBD1. The CDR3 is made up of 15 amino acids. The junction had 7 bases not matched to a gene; V was cut back by 4 bases and J by 7 bases. Germline-derived CDR1 and CDR2 are SGHRS and YFSETQ. CDR3 in amino acids: CASSLGTGEREKLFF. CDR3 DNA sequence: TGCGCCAGCAGCCTGGGGACAGGGGAGCGTGAAAAACTGTTTTTT. The full variable domain, its missing parts supplied by reference TRBV5-1 and TRBJ1-4, is KAGVTQTPRYLIKTRGQQVTLSCSPISGHRSVSWYQQTPGQGLQFLFEYFSETQRNKGNFPGRFSGRQFSNSRSEMNVSTLELGDSALYLCASSLGTGEREKLFFGSGTQLSVL.

The CDR3 DNA reads as TGTGCCAGCAGGTCCGGGACTAGCGGCTACAATGAGCAGTTCTTC. Translating gives CASRSGTSGYNEQFF. This chain links TRBV5-4 with TRBJ2-1; TRBD2 agrees at 11 bases. V was clipped by 5 bases and J by 3 bases; unmatched bases: 4. Germline V gene data show CDR1 as SGHNT and CDR2 as YYREEE (reference sequence). This CDR3 contains 15 residues.

The chain couples TRBV19 to TRBJ2-3, with a possible D match to TRBD1 (6 bases). V was trimmed by 8 bases and J by 0 bases, leaving 12 bases between them. The CDR3 runs 14 residues. CDR1 LNHDA and CDR2 SQIVND come from the germline V gene (reference sequence). The chain's CDR3 is CASGAGASTDTQYF. The CDR3 bases are TGTGCCAGTGGTGCAGGGGCTAGCACAGATACGCAGTATTTT.

The genes are TRBV19 and TRBJ2-1; TRBD2 matches at 8 bases. The CDR3 spans 14 residues. Looked up from germline, CDR1 is LNHDA and CDR2 is SQIVND (reference sequence). V shed 5 bases and J 5 bases; nucleotides not matched to a gene: 5. Written as DNA, the CDR3 is TGTGCCAGTAGTTCCGGACTAGCCCACAATGAGCAGTTCTTC. Translating it yields CASSSGLAHNEQFF.

The CDR3 loop reads CASSLSVPDTQYF. The CDR3 bases are TGTGCCAGCAGCTTATCCGTTCCAGATACGCAGTATTTT. V is TRBV7-9 and J is TRBJ2-3; D unclear. Deletions cut 2 bases from V and 4 bases from J, with 7 bases between. The germline V gene encodes CDR1 SEHNR and CDR2 FQNEAQ (reference sequence). The CDR3 sequence is 13 residues long.